One and the same sample provided the 6 T cell receptor beta chains below, sequenced in a study of blood T cell repertoires in COVID-19. Sequenced by immunoSEQ multiplex PCR; TCRdb stores in-frame clones only, minus some. The sample consists of about 23,000 clones, 94% of them appearing once. The sequenced material came from peripheral blood. The receptors stem from a woman in her forties or fifties with active COVID-19.

The chain couples TRBV3-1 (or the pseudogene TRBV3-2) to TRBJ2-1; tentatively, D is TRBD2 (5 bases). The CDR3 loop spans 12 amino acids. The ends were cut back, 1 base at V and 9 bases at J, with 7 bases in the middle. The germline V gene encodes CDR1 LGHDT and CDR2 YNNKEL (reference sequence). The CDR3 here is CASSQAEGEQFF. CDR3 bases: TGTGCCAGCAGCCAAGCCGAGGGTGAGCAGTTCTTC.

The genes are TRBV24-1 and TRBJ2-1; the D gene is possibly TRBD1 (5 bases). The V gene's germline CDR1 is KGHDR and CDR2 SFDVKD. The CDR3 is 13 residues long. V was clipped by 4 bases and J by 7 bases, with 10 bases between them. The CDR3 here is CATSDRARNEQFF. The CDR3 DNA is TGTGCCACCAGTGACAGGGCAAGGAATGAGCAGTTCTTC.

This clone has just a few counts. CDR3: CASSSQGAPLHF. In nucleotides, the CDR3 is TGTGCCAGCAGCTCACAGGGAGCTCCCCTCCACTTT. This chain links TRBV3-1 (or the pseudogene TRBV3-2) with TRBJ1-6; D is possibly TRBD1 (6 bases). Per germline, CDR1 LGHDT and CDR2 YNNKEL (reference sequence). Deletions cut 5 bases from V and 13 bases from J, with 12 bases between. The CDR3 runs 12 residues.

J is TRBJ1-2 and V is TRBV28; the match to TRBD1 covers 7 bases. The junction had 2 bases not matched to a gene; V was cut back by 2 bases and J by 5 bases. This CDR3 spans 13 amino acids. Germline CDR1 is MDHEN and CDR2 is SYDVKM. CDR3 amino acids: CASSLTTGYGYTF. CDR3 coding DNA: TGTGCCAGCAGTTTAACGACAGGGTATGGCTACACCTTC.

The rearrangement uses TRBV5-6 and TRBJ2-1; D perhaps matches TRBD1 (5 bases). CDR3 length: 14 amino acids. V was shortened by 5 bases and J by 3 bases, with 12 bases between the two germline ends. CDR1 and CDR2 (germline): SGHDT, YYEEEE. The CDR3 coding sequence is TGTGCCAGCAGTCTCTTGGACATCTACAATGAGCAGTTCTTC. This gives the protein CASSLLDIYNEQFF.

The chain links TRBV7-2 to TRBJ2-6; D ambiguous. Germline lookup yields CDR1 SGHTA and CDR2 FQGNSA. V dropped 6 bases and J dropped 0 bases, with 9 bases sitting between them. The CDR3 totals 15 residues. The CDR3 coding sequence is TGTGCCAGCAGTTTACAGTTCTCTGGGGCCAACGTCCTGACTTTC. This codes for CASSLQFSGANVLTF.